Sequencing of this TCR beta chain was carried out in a study of cytomegalovirus exposure and HLA in healthy donors. Findings of the study overall: A later analysis found most CMV-associated TCR beta chains apparently HLA-restricted.

Primers for the PCR totalled 60 Vbeta and 13 Jbeta. Repertoires were generated with immunoSEQ multiplex PCR, while TCRdb's copy carries only in-frame clones and drops some. The table shows 150,000 to 200,000 clones, with 84% occurring only once. As to this clone: Its target is unknown.

The CDR3 has 12 residues. V was cut by 5 bases and J by 7 bases, with 14 bases left in between. The germline gives CDR1 GTSNPN, CDR2 SVGIG (reference sequence). This rearrangement joins TRBV30 to TRBJ1-2; possible D gene TRBD1, 6 bases. Sequenced input: PBMCs. This TCR was sampled from a boy aged 5-17 years in good health and CMV-seronegative. CDR3 sequence: CAWETQGSGYTF. CDR3 DNA: TGTGCCTGGGAAACACAGGGCTCTGGCTACACCTTC.